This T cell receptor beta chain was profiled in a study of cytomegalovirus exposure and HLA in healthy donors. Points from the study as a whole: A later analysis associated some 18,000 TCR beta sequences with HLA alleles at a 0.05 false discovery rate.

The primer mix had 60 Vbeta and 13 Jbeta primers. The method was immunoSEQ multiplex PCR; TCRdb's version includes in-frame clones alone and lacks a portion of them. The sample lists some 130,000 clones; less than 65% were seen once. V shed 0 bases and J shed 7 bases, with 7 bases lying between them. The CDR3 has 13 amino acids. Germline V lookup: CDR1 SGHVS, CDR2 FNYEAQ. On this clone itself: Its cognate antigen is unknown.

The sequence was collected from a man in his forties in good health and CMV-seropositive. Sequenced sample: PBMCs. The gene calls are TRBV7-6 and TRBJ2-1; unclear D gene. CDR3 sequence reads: CASSLAAFNEQFF. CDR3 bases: TGTGCCAGCAGCTTAGCGGCCTTTAATGAGCAGTTCTTC.